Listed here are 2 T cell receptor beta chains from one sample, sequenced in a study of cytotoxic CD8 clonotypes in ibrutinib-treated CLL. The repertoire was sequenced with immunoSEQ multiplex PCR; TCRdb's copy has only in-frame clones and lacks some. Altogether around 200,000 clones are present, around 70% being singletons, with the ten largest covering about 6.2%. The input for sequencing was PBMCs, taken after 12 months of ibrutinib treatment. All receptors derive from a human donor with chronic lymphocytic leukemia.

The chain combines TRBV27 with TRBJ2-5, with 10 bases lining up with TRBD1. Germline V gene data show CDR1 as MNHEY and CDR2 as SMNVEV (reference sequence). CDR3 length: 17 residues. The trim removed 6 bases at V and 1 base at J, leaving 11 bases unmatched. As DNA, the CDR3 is TGTGCCAGCAGAATGGGACAGGGGTCCTTCTCCCAAGAGACCCAGTACTTC. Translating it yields CASRMGQGSFSQETQYF.

CDR3 region: CASSPVRANTGELFF. CDR3 DNA sequence: TGTGCCAGCAGCCCCGTGAGGGCAAACACCGGGGAGCTGTTTTTT. This rearrangement joins TRBV7-9 to TRBJ2-2, with D maybe TRBD2 (5 bases). This CDR3 comprises 15 residues. Trimming shortened V by 5 bases and J by 2 bases, and 12 bases separated the two germline ends. Germline V gene data show CDR1 as SEHNR and CDR2 as FQNEAQ (reference sequence).